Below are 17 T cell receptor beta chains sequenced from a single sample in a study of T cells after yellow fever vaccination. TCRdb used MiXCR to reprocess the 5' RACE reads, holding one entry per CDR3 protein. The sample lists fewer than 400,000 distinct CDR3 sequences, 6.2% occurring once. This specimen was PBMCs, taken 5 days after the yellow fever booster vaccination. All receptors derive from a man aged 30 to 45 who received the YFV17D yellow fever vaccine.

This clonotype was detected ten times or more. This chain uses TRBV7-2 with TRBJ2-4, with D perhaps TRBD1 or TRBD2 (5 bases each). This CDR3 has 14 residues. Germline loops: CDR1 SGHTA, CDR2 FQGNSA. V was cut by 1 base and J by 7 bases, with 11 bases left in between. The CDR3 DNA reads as TGTGCCAGCAGCTTAGATGGGGGTAGGAACATTCAGTACTTC. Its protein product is CASSLDGGRNIQYF. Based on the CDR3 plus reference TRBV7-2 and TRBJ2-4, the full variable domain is GAGVSQSPSNKVTEKGKDVELRCDPISGHTALYWYRQSLGQGLEFLIYFQGNSAPDKSGLPSDRFSAERTGGSVSTLTIQRTQQEDSAVYLCASSLDGGRNIQYFGAGTRLSVL.

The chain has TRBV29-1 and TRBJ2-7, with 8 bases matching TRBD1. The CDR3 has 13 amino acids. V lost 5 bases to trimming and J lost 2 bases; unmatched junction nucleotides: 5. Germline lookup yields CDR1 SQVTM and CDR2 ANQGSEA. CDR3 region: CSVQDRATYEQYF. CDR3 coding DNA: TGCAGCGTTCAGGACAGGGCCACCTACGAGCAGTACTTC.

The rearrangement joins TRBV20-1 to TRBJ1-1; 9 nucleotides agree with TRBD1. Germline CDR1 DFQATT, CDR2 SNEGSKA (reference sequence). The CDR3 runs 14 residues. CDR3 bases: TGCAGCCAGGGGACAGGGCCACCGAACACTGAAGCTTTCTTT. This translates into CSQGTGPPNTEAFF.

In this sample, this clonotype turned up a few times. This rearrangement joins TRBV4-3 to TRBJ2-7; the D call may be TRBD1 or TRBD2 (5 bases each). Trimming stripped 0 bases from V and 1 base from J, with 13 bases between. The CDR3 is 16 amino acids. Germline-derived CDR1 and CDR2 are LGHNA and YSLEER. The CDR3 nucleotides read TGCGCCAGCAGCCAAGATGATTCGGGGCTATCCTACGAGCAGTACTTC. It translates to CASSQDDSGLSYEQYF.

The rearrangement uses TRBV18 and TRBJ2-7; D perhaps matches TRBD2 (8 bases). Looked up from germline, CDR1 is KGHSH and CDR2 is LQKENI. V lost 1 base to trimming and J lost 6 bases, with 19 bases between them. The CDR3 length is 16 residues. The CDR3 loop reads CASSPQGAAGVGEQYF. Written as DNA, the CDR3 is TGTGCCAGCTCACCACAGGGGGCAGCGGGAGTTGGCGAGCAGTACTTC.

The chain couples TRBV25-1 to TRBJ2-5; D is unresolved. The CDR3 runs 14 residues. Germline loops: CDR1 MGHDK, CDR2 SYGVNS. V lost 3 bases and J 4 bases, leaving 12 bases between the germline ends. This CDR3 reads CASSDRKFGETQYF. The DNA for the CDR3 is TGTGCCAGCAGTGACAGGAAGTTTGGAGAGACCCAGTACTTC.

CDR3 in amino acids: CASTPLGGLAYEQYF. The CDR3 DNA sequence: TGTGCCAGCACCCCCCTGGGGGGACTAGCTTACGAGCAGTACTTC. The chain combines TRBV27 with TRBJ2-7; TRBD2 matches at 9 bases. The J segment lost 4 bases and the V segment lost 7 bases, leaving 11 bases of the junction unmatched. This CDR3 has 15 amino acids. CDR1 is MNHEY, CDR2 SMNVEV, per germline (reference sequence).

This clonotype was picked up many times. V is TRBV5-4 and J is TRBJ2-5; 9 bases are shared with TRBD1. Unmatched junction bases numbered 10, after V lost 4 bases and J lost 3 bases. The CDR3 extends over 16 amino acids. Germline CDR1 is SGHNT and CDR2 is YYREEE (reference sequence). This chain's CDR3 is CASSPRTGVSKETQYF. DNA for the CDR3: TGTGCCAGCAGCCCTCGGACAGGGGTCTCCAAAGAGACCCAGTACTTC.

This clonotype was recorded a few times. CDR3 in amino acids: CASIPRTSGSSNTGELFF. The CDR3 bases are TGTGCCAGCATTCCGAGGACTAGCGGGAGTTCGAACACCGGGGAGCTGTTTTTT. The chain couples TRBV18 to TRBJ2-2, with TRBD2 matching over 13 bases. Losses at the gene ends were 8 bases for V and 0 bases for J; bases not matched to a gene: 9. The CDR3 contains 18 residues. The germline V gene encodes CDR1 KGHSH and CDR2 LQKENI.

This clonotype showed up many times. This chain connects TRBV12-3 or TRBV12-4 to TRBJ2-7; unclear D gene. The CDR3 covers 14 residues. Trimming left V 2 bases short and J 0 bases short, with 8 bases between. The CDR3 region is CASSLSDSSYEQYF. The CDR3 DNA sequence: TGTGCCAGCAGTTTATCGGATAGCTCCTACGAGCAGTACTTC.

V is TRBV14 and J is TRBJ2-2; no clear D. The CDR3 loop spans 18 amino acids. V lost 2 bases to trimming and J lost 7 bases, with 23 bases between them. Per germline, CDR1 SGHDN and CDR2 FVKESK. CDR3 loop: CASSQLRRYTTWVGELFF. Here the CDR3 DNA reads TGTGCCAGCAGCCAACTCCGACGGTACACTACTTGGGTCGGGGAGCTGTTTTTT.

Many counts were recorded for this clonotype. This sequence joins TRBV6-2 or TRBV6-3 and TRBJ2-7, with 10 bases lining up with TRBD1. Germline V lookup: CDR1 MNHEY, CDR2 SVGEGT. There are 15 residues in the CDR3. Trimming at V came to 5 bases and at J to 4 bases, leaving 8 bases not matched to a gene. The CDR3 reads CASSTGQGVFYEQYF. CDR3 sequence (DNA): TGTGCCAGCAGTACTGGACAGGGGGTGTTTTACGAGCAGTACTTC.

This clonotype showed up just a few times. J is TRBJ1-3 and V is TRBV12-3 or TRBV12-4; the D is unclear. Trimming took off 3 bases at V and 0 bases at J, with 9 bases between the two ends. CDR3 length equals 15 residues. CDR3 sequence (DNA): TGTGCCAGCAGTTTGGAGGGCATCTCTGGAAACACCATATATTTT. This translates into CASSLEGISGNTIYF.

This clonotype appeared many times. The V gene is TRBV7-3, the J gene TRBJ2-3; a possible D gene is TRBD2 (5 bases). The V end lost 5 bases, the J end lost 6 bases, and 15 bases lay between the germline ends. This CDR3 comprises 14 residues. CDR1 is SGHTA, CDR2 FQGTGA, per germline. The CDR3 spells CASSPRAVLDTQYF. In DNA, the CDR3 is TGTGCCAGCAGCCCTAGAGCGGTTCTGGATACGCAGTATTTT.

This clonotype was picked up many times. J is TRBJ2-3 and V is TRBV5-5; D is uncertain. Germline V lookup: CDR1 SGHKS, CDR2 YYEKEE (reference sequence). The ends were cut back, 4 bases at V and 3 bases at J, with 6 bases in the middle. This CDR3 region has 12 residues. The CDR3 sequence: CASSRTTDTQYF. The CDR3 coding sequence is TGTGCCAGCAGCCGAACTACAGATACGCAGTATTTT.

CDR3 loop: CASSQVEGMKQYF. CDR3 in DNA: TGCGCCAGCAGCCAAGTAGAGGGTATGAAGCAGTACTTC. This sequence joins TRBV4-3 and TRBJ2-7, with a possible D match to TRBD2 (5 bases). Between the trimmed V and J ends, which lost 1 base and 8 bases, there was a span of 12 bases. Germline assignment: CDR1 LGHNA and CDR2 YSLEER. This CDR3 comprises 13 residues.

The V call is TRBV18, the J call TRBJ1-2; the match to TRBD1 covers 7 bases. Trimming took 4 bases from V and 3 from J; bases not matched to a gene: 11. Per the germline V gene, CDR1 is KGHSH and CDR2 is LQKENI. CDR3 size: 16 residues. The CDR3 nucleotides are TGTGCCAGCTCACAAGAAATAGGGGGCCATCACTATGGCTACACCTTC. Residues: CASSQEIGGHHYGYTF.